This T cell receptor (gamma chain) was found in a study of γδ T cells in repeated Plasmodium falciparum infection. The CDR3 contains 14 residues. CDR1 EGSTGY and CDR2 YDSYTSSV come from the germline V gene. Bulk repertoires came from Vgamma9/Vdelta2+ or Vdelta2-negative gammadelta T cells flow-sorted from PBMC. In this sample, this clone turned up many times. The protein TCRdb lists belongs to a much larger clone and differs from this DNA's translation at residue 3, which points to a read error; the protein shown is made from the DNA. TCRdb reanalysed the multiplex PCR reads via CATT. The sample yields some 13,000 gamma-chain clones, around 1.5% seen once.

The rearrangement links TRGV4 to TRGJ1 or TRGJ2. This TCR derives from a pool of human donors (malaria-infected and uninfected, not separated). Input material: gamma-delta T cells from blood. The CDR3 region has the DNA TGTGCCGCCTGGGTCCCACGCCCTTATTATAAGAAACTCTTT. This gives the protein CAAWVPRPYYKKLF.